A selection of T cell receptor beta chains follows, all from one sample in a study of CD8 T cells in Susac syndrome. TCRdb re-analysed the immunoSEQ multiplex PCR reads in MiXCR, keeping a single row per CDR3 protein. The sample yields about 190,000 distinct CDR3 sequences, 95% seen once. The sequencing input was CD8+ T cells from PBMCs. The receptors come from a human donor with Susac syndrome. Each CDR3 is given with its conserved first and last residue. A D gene is named only where the DNA matches it firmly. Not all rows give a size; the values are once, few, many and, for expanded clones, a class.

size,J,D,V,CDR3,DNA
-,TRBJ1-1,-,TRBV24-1,CATSDVDSVTEAFF,TGTGCCACCAGCGATGTGGACAGCGTTACTGAAGCTTTCTTT
once,TRBJ1-2,-,TRBV18,CATLGGANYGYTF,TGTGCCACCCTCGGGGGAGCTAACTATGGCTACACCTTC
-,TRBJ2-7,-,TRBV30,CAWSKTIRTYEQYF,TGTGCCTGGAGTAAAACTATACGGACTTACGAGCAGTACTTC
-,TRBJ2-7,-,TRBV27,CASSPSPSTTYEQYF,TGTGCCAGCAGTCCCTCCCCTTCAACGACCTACGAGCAGTACTTC
-,TRBJ2-2,-,TRBV3-1,CASSQFQGNTGELFF,TGTGCCAGCAGCCAGTTTCAGGGGAACACCGGGGAGCTGTTTTTT
-,TRBJ1-1,-,TRBV6-2/TRBV6-3,CASSPFAGPEAFF,TGTGCCAGCAGCCCTTTTGCAGGCCCTGAAGCTTTCTTT
-,TRBJ2-1,TRBD2,TRBV7-9,CASSKGLGTTYNEQFF,TGTGCCAGCAGCAAAGGACTAGGTACCACCTACAATGAGCAGTTCTTC
-,TRBJ2-7,TRBD1,TRBV30,CAGQSGTGDEQYF,TGTGCCGGACAATCCGGGACAGGGGATGAGCAGTACTTC
-,TRBJ2-3,-,TRBV4-1,CASSRGSGTDTQYF,TGCGCCAGCAGCCGAGGGAGTGGCACAGATACGCAGTATTTT
-,TRBJ2-5,TRBD2,TRBV7-8,CASSLNGRAQETQYF,TGTGCCAGCAGCTTAAACGGGAGGGCCCAAGAGACCCAGTACTTC
-,TRBJ2-3,-,TRBV15,CATSARTRDTQYF,TGTGCCACCAGCGCACGGACCCGAGATACGCAGTATTTT
-,TRBJ2-1,-,TRBV4-1,CASSQGWDEQFF,TGCGCCAGCAGCCAGGGTTGGGATGAGCAGTTCTTC
-,TRBJ2-7,-,TRBV12-5,CASGPGGYEQYF,TGTGCTAGTGGTCCTGGGGGTTACGAGCAGTACTTC
-,TRBJ2-1,-,TRBV5-1,CASSPQVQAYNEQFF,TGCGCCAGCAGCCCCCAGGTACAAGCCTACAATGAGCAGTTCTTC
-,TRBJ2-1,TRBD2,TRBV30,CAWGTGTSGGDEQFF,TGTGCCTGGGGTACCGGGACTAGCGGGGGGGATGAGCAGTTCTTC
-,TRBJ2-5,-,TRBV3-1,CASSQAGAGDGETQYF,TGTGCCAGCAGCCAAGCCGGGGCAGGGGATGGTGAGACCCAGTACTTC